The 22 T cell receptor beta chains given below trace back to one sample, sequenced in a study of CD8 T cells in ankylosing spondylitis. Via MiXCR, TCRdb re-called the 5' RACE reads, giving one row per CDR3 protein. The profile shows more than 100,000 distinct CDR3 sequences, over 9.5% of them singletons. Sequences were obtained from blood, either unsorted or a sorted T cell fraction (not recorded which). The receptors were gathered from a female donor with ankylosing spondylitis or in good health (not recorded which).

This clonotype has at least ten counts. This chain uses TRBV19 with TRBJ2-7; D not certain. CDR1 is LNHDA and CDR2 is SQIVND in the germline V gene (reference sequence). The CDR3 consists of 14 residues. V lost 1 base and J 2 bases, leaving 9 bases between the germline ends. The CDR3, as DNA: TGTGCCAGTAGTATAGGCCCCGATACCTACGAGCAGTACTTC. Amino acid sequence: CASSIGPDTYEQYF.

This clonotype was detected many times. The gene calls are TRBV29-1 and TRBJ1-2, with a possible D match to TRBD1 (6 bases). V shed 4 bases and J shed 2 bases, with 11 bases lying between them. CDR3 size: 13 residues. Germline V CDR1 and CDR2: SQVTM, ANQGSEA. The CDR3 DNA reads as TGCAGCGTTGCGGGGGCGTCCAACTATGGCTACACCTTC. Amino acid sequence: CSVAGASNYGYTF.

This clonotype showed up many times. The J gene is TRBJ2-7, the V gene TRBV20-1; 11 nucleotides agree with TRBD1. The CDR3 covers 14 residues. The V gene end was trimmed by 5 bases and the J gene end by 4 bases; junction bases not matched to a gene: 7. Germline CDR1 DFQATT, CDR2 SNEGSKA (reference sequence). The CDR3 DNA reads TGCAGTGCTGCTAGGGACAGGGGGTCTTACGAGCAGTACTTC. Amino acids: CSAARDRGSYEQYF.

In this sample, this clonotype turned up a few times. The gene calls are TRBV14 and TRBJ2-5; D not resolved. The CDR3 has 15 amino acids. V lost 1 base and J 0 bases, leaving 9 bases between the germline ends. Germline V gene lookup returns CDR1 SGHDN and CDR2 FVKESK. Written as DNA, the CDR3 is TGTGCCAGCAGCCAAGGACACCTGTACCAAGAGACCCAGTACTTC. It codes for CASSQGHLYQETQYF.

The chain combines TRBV9 with TRBJ2-1, with 7 bases matching TRBD2. V dropped 0 bases and J dropped 8; count of bases not matched to a gene: 11. This CDR3 spans 16 amino acids. Germline lookup yields CDR1 SGDLS and CDR2 YYNGEE. The DNA for the CDR3 is TGTGCCAGCAGCGTAGGGTGGGCGGGAGCGAGGGATGAGCAGTTCTTC. It translates to CASSVGWAGARDEQFF. Complete variable domain (other parts from reference TRBV9 and TRBJ2-1): DSGVTQTPKHLITATGQRVTLRCSPRSGDLSVYWYQQSLDQGLQFLIQYYNGEERAKGNILERFSAQQFPDLHSELNLSSLELGDSALYFCASSVGWAGARDEQFFGPGTRLTVL.

A word on this clonotype: It may be a read error: a sequence one base away is much more abundant. The J gene is TRBJ1-5, the V gene TRBV6-1; D is perhaps TRBD1 (5 bases). The CDR3 runs 14 residues. Germline CDR1 MNHNS, CDR2 SASEGT. As DNA, the CDR3 is TGTGTCAGCAGTGAAGGGGCAGGGAGTCAGCCCCAGCATTTT. It yields the protein CVSSEGAGSQPQHF.

CDR3 residues: CSVEGGRLNTEAFF. CDR3 nucleotide sequence: TGCAGCGTTGAAGGGGGACGGTTGAACACTGAAGCTTTCTTT. The V and J genes are TRBV29-1 and TRBJ1-1, with a tentative D call TRBD1 (5 bases). Germline V gene data show CDR1 as SQVTM and CDR2 as ANQGSEA. V lost 1 base and J lost 0, with 9 bases in between. CDR3 length: 14 amino acids.

Ten or more counts support this clonotype. The chain joins TRBV7-2 to TRBJ1-5, with a weak D call TRBD1 (5 bases). The germline V gene encodes CDR1 SGHTA and CDR2 FQGNSA. The CDR3 is 15 amino acids. The V end lost 1 base, the J end lost 2 bases, and 9 bases lay between the germline ends. DNA for the CDR3: TGTGCCAGCAGCTTAGATCCGGGGGGCAATCAGCCCCAGCATTTT. Amino acids: CASSLDPGGNQPQHF.

This clonotype was detected a few times. CDR3 region: CSVFRTGYNEQFF. In DNA form, the CDR3 reads TGCAGCGTTTTTCGGACAGGATACAATGAGCAGTTCTTC. The J gene is TRBJ2-1, the V gene TRBV29-1; TRBD1 matches at 7 bases. CDR1 SQVTM and CDR2 ANQGSEA come from the germline V gene. V lost 5 bases to trimming and J lost 4 bases; unmatched junction nucleotides: 5. This CDR3 has 13 residues.

As concerns this clonotype: This may be a read error: a much more frequent sequence differs by one nucleotide. The genes are TRBV24-1 and TRBJ2-6; 11 bases map to TRBD2. This CDR3 is built from 19 residues. CDR1 KGHDR and CDR2 SFDVKD come from the germline V gene. CDR3 protein: CATSDSGTSGSGGANILTF. CDR3 nucleotide sequence: TGTGCCACCAGTGATTCCGGGACTAGCGGATCCGGCGGGGCCAACATCCTGACTTTC.

This clonotype was observed many times. The chain links TRBV12-3 or TRBV12-4 to TRBJ2-5; 7 nucleotides match TRBD1. CDR3 length: 13 amino acids. The V gene end was trimmed by 3 bases and the J gene end by 3 bases; junction bases not matched to a gene: 1. CDR3 coding DNA: TGTGCCAGCAGTTTGACAGGGAAAGAGACCCAGTACTTC. Its protein product is CASSLTGKETQYF.

The chain employs TRBV30 and TRBJ2-1; possible D gene TRBD2, 6 bases. Germline V gives CDR1 GTSNPN, CDR2 SVGIG (reference sequence). This CDR3 contains 13 residues. V lost 8 bases and J lost 3, with 14 bases in between. The CDR3 DNA reads TGTGCCGGAACACGTAGCGGCTACAATGAGCAGTTCTTC. Amino acid sequence: CAGTRSGYNEQFF.

At least ten counts were recorded for this clonotype. This sequence joins TRBV5-5 and TRBJ1-5; 7 positions match TRBD1. V lost 3 bases, J lost 3 bases, and 6 bases stayed unmatched. This CDR3 is 15 amino acids long. Germline CDR1 is SGHKS and CDR2 is YYEKEE (reference sequence). CDR3 amino acids: CASSSQGKDNQPQHF. In DNA form, the CDR3 reads TGTGCCAGCAGCTCACAGGGGAAAGACAATCAGCCCCAGCATTTT.

This clonotype showed up many times. The gene calls are TRBV25-1 and TRBJ1-1; TRBD1 agrees at 7 bases. V shed 5 bases, J shed 6 bases, and the junction held 12 bases outside the gene matches. This CDR3 spans 15 amino acids. Germline V CDR1 and CDR2: MGHDK, SYGVNS. The CDR3 sequence: CASSSSGQRTAEAFF. The CDR3 DNA follows: TGTGCCAGCAGTTCCTCGGGACAGCGAACGGCTGAAGCTTTCTTT.

This clonotype was counted many times. This sequence joins TRBV7-2 and TRBJ2-5, with D unresolved. Trimming left V 0 bases short and J 1 base short, with 6 bases between. This CDR3 comprises 14 residues. From germline, CDR1 is SGHTA and CDR2 FQGNSA. The CDR3 DNA reads TGTGCCAGCAGCTTAGCGGGGTCCCAAGAGACCCAGTACTTC. This codes for CASSLAGSQETQYF. The full variable domain, in which reference TRBV7-2 and TRBJ2-5 provide the parts outside the CDR3, is GAGVSQSPSNKVTEKGKDVELRCDPISGHTALYWYRQSLGQGLEFLIYFQGNSAPDKSGLPSDRFSAERTGGSVSTLTIQRTQQEDSAVYLCASSLAGSQETQYFGPGTRLLVL.

This clonotype was detected only a few times. This chain connects TRBV5-6 to TRBJ2-1; D call uncertain. CDR1 is SGHDT, CDR2 YYEEEE, per germline. The length of the CDR3 is 14 residues. V was cut by 1 base and J by 8 bases, with 13 bases left in between. CDR3 DNA: TGTGCCAGCAGCTTGCGAGACTTAGACTATGAGCAGTTCTTC. The encoded protein is CASSLRDLDYEQFF.

This clonotype came up many times. V is TRBV12-5 and J is TRBJ2-2; 8 bases are a match to TRBD1. In germline, CDR1 is LGHNT, CDR2 FRNRAP. The CDR3 length is 17 residues. With V trimmed by 2 bases and J by 5 bases, 10 bases remained unmatched. CDR3 loop: CASGLIRQGFNTGELFF. Written as DNA, the CDR3 is TGTGCTAGTGGTTTGATTCGACAGGGGTTTAATACCGGGGAGCTGTTTTTT.

This chain connects TRBV14 to TRBJ2-1; TRBD2 is a possible D gene (6 bases). The ends were cut back, 4 bases at V and 0 bases at J, with 10 bases in the middle. Germline-derived CDR1 and CDR2 are SGHDN and FVKESK. The CDR3 has 15 amino acids. As DNA, the CDR3 is TGTGCCAGCAGCCTCCCGGGAGACTCCTACAATGAGCAGTTCTTC. Residues: CASSLPGDSYNEQFF. The whole variable domain, remainder taken from reference TRBV14 and TRBJ2-1, is EAGVTQFPSHSVIEKGQTVTLRCDPISGHDNLYWYRRVMGKEIKFLLHFVKESKQDESGMPNNRFLAERTGGTYSTLKVQPAELEDSGVYFCASSLPGDSYNEQFFGPGTRLTVL.

This clonotype has a count of ten or more. The chain links TRBV12-3 or TRBV12-4 to TRBJ1-5; 10 nucleotides line up with TRBD1. This CDR3 is 15 amino acids long. Trimming removed 3 bases from V and 6 bases from J; junction bases left unmatched: 5. The CDR3 sequence: CASSLTGGNGQPQHF. The CDR3 DNA reads TGTGCCAGCAGTTTGACAGGGGGCAACGGTCAGCCCCAGCATTTT.

This clonotype was observed many times. As DNA, the CDR3 is TGCGCCAGCAGCTTGGTGGCGGGGGGGCACGAAGATACGCAGTATTTT. Its protein is CASSLVAGGHEDTQYF. The gene calls are TRBV5-1 and TRBJ2-3; 9 positions agree with TRBD2. The CDR3 contains 16 residues. V gave up 0 bases and J gave up 5 bases; unmatched junction bases: 7. Germline V CDR1 and CDR2: SGHRS, YFSETQ.

At least ten counts were recorded for this clonotype. J is TRBJ2-6 and V is TRBV11-1; TRBD2 is a possible D gene (5 bases). Trimming took off 4 bases at V and 0 bases at J, with 16 bases between the two ends. The CDR3 covers 18 residues. In germline, CDR1 is SGHAT, CDR2 FQDESV (reference sequence). CDR3 residues: CASSSPGRRTSGANVLTF. CDR3 in DNA: TGTGCCAGCAGCTCCCCAGGACGGAGGACCTCTGGGGCCAACGTCCTGACTTTC.

Of note for this clonotype: A read error is possible here, since a much larger clone lies one base away. The chain couples TRBV11-3 to TRBJ2-1; the D is unclear. Germline V lookup: CDR1 SGHNT, CDR2 YENEEA. CDR3 length: 15 amino acids. CDR3 in DNA: TGTGCCAGCAACTTAGGACCTTCTCTTTACAATGAGCAGTTCTTC. It is translated as CASNLGPSLYNEQFF.